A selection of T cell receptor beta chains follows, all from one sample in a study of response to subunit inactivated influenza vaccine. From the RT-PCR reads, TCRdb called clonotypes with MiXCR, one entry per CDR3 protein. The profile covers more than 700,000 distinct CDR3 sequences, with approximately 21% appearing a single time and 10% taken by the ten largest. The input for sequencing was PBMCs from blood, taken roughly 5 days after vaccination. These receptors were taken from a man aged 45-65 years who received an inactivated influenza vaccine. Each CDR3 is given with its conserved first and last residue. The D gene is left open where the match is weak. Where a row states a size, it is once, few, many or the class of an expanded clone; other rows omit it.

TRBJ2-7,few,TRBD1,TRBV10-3,TGTGCCATCAGTCCGGGACAGGGTGCCGAGCAGTACTTC,CAISPGQGAEQYF
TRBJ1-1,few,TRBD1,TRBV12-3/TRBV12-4,TGTGCCAGCAGCGGACAGGGATGGACTGAAGCTTTCTTT,CASSGQGWTEAFF
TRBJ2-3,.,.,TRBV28,TGTGCCAGCAGTTTCCGGCAGGGTACGCAGTATTTT,CASSFRQGTQYF
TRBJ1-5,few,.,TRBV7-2,TGTGCCAGCAGCTTAATGGGGCCTCTCGGGAATCAGCCCCAGCATTTT,CASSLMGPLGNQPQHF
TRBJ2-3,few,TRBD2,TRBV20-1,TGCAGTGCTCGATCCGGGACTAGCGGGACAGATACGCAGTATTTT,CSARSGTSGTDTQYF
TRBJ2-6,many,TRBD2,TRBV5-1,TGCGCCAGCAGCCCAGAGAGCGGGATAAGAGGCTCTGGGGCCAACGTCCTGACTTTC,CASSPESGIRGSGANVLTF
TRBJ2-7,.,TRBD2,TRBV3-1,TGTGCCAGCAGGGATACTAGCGGGAGTTACGAGCAGTACTTC,CASRDTSGSYEQYF
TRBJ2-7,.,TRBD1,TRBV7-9,TGTGCCAGCAGCTTGGACAGGGGCTCCTTCGAGCAGTACTTC,CASSLDRGSFEQYF
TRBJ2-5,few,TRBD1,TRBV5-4,TGTGCCAGCAGCCCTGGGACAGATAAAGAGACCCAGTACTTC,CASSPGTDKETQYF
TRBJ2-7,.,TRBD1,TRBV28,TGTGCCAGCAGAAAGGGACAGTCCCTCTACGAGCAGTACTTC,CASRKGQSLYEQYF
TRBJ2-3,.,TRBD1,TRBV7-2,TGTGCCAGCAGCCTAAACAGGGGACGTTTGGGAGATACGCAGTATTTT,CASSLNRGRLGDTQYF
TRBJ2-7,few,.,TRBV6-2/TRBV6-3,TGTGCCGAACAGACCCTCCACGAGCAGTACTTC,CAEQTLHEQYF
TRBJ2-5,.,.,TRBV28,TGTGCCAGCACAGGCAAGGACATACAGTTCTGGACCCAGTACTTC,CASTGKDIQFWTQYF
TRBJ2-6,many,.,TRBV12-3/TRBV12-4,TGTGCCAGCAGTGGGCAGGGAAGTATTGGGGCCAACGTCCTGACTTTC,CASSGQGSIGANVLTF
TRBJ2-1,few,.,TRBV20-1,TGCAGTGCTAGACCTCTAGCGACCGGTTACAATGAGCAGTTCTTC,CSARPLATGYNEQFF
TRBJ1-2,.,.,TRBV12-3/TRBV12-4,TGTGCCAGCCATAGAGCGGGTGGCTACACCTTC,CASHRAGGYTF
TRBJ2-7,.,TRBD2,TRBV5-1,TGCGCCAGCAGCCCGCTAGGGACTAGCGGGAGCTACGAGCAGTACTTC,CASSPLGTSGSYEQYF
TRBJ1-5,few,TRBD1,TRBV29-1,TGCAGCGTCCAGGACAGGGCAGGCCAGCCCCAGCATTTT,CSVQDRAGQPQHF
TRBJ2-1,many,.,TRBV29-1,TGCAGCGTAGTCCGGGACAGAGCGGGAAATGAGCAGTTCTTC,CSVVRDRAGNEQFF
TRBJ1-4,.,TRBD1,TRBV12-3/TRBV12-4,TGTGCCAGCAGCCACCGGGACAGTAATGAAAAACTGTTTTTT,CASSHRDSNEKLFF
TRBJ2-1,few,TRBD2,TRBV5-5,TGTGCCAGCACCCAGTCCGGGCGGGAGCACAATGAGCAGTTCTTC,CASTQSGREHNEQFF
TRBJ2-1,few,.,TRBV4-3,TGCGCCAGCAGCCAAGAAGGAAGGGGGGCTTACAATGAGCAGTTCTTC,CASSQEGRGAYNEQFF
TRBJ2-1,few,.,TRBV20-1,TGCAGTGCTAGTCTGTTCCCAGGGATACCCTACAATGAGCAGTTCTTC,CSASLFPGIPYNEQFF
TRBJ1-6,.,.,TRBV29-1,TGCAGCGTTGAAGGTTCACCCCTCCACTTT,CSVEGSPLHF
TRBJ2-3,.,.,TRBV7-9,TGTGCCAGCAGCTTTGAGGGTACGCAGTATTTT,CASSFEGTQYF
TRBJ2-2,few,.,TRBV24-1,TGTGCCACCAGTGATTCGCCATTTACCGGGGAGCTGTTTTTT,CATSDSPFTGELFF
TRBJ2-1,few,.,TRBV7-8,TGTGCCAGCAGCTTTTTGGCGACCCCTGAGCAGTTCTTC,CASSFLATPEQFF
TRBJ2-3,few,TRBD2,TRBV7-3,TGTGCCAGCAGCTCAGGTCTCGCGGGAGGGCCTGATACGCAGTATTTT,CASSSGLAGGPDTQYF
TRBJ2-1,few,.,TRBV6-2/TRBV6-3,TGTGCCAGCAGGGACTTAGGTAGCGGAGCCCAAAGCTCCTACAATGAGCAGTTCTTC,CASRDLGSGAQSSYNEQFF
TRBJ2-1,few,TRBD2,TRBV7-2,TGTGCCAGCAGCTTAGGTTCTAGCGGGTACAATGAGCAGTTCTTC,CASSLGSSGYNEQFF
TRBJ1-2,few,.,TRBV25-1,TGTGCCAGCGGTGCCTCGGGCAGTAACTATGGCTACACCTTC,CASGASGSNYGYTF
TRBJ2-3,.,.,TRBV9,TGTGCCAGCAGCGTAGCTTACGGGAGAGTTACAGATACGCAGTATTTT,CASSVAYGRVTDTQYF
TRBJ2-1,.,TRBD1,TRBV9,TGTGCCAGCAGCGTGGGGCTCGGGACAGGTGGCTACAATGAGCAGTTCTTC,CASSVGLGTGGYNEQFF
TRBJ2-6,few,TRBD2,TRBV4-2,TGTGCCAGCAGCCAAGAACTAGCGGGGGTTTATGGGGCCAACGTCCTGACTTTC,CASSQELAGVYGANVLTF
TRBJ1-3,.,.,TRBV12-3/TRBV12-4,TGTGCCAGCAGTCTCCGGGGACATCCAGGAAACACCATATATTTT,CASSLRGHPGNTIYF
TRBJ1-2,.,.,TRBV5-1,TGCGCCAGCAGCCGCGAGGGGCCTGACTATGGCTACACCTTC,CASSREGPDYGYTF
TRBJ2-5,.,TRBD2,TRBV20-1,TGCAGTGCTAGAATCTTCTCGGGAGGGGTGGAGACCCAGTACTTC,CSARIFSGGVETQYF
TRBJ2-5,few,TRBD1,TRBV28,TGTGCCAGCCTAATAAGACAGGGGGCGCGGGAGACCCAGTACTTC,CASLIRQGARETQYF
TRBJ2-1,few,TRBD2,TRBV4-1,TGCGCCAGCAGCCAAGGGGGACTAGCGGGGGTCAATGAGCAGTTCTTC,CASSQGGLAGVNEQFF
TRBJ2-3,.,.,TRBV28,TGTGCCAGCAGTTATGGGGGAATGGGCACAGATACGCAGTATTTT,CASSYGGMGTDTQYF
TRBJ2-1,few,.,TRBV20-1,TGCAGTGCTCCCGGACTATCCCTAGAGCAGTTCTTC,CSAPGLSLEQFF
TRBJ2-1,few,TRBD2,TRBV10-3,TGTGCCATCAAGGGACTCGCTGAACCCTTAGCGGGAGGTAGTGGGAATGAGCAGTTCTTC,CAIKGLAEPLAGGSGNEQFF
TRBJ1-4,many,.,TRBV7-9,TGTGCCAGCGGGCGGACAGAGGAATATGAAAAACTGTTTTTT,CASGRTEEYEKLFF
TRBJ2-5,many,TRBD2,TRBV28,TGTGCCAGCAGTTTTCTTAGCGGGATTGAGACCCAGTACTTC,CASSFLSGIETQYF
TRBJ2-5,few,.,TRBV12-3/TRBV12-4,TGTGCCAGCAGTTCTATCGGATCGATGGAGAAAGAGACCCAGTACTTC,CASSSIGSMEKETQYF
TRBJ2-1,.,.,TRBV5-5,TGTGCCAGCAGTAGGGATGGACGCTCCTACAATGAGCAGTTCTTC,CASSRDGRSYNEQFF
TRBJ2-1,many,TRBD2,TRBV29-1,TGCAGCGTTGACATTAGCGGGAGCTACAATGAGCAGTTCTTC,CSVDISGSYNEQFF
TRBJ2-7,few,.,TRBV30,TGTGCCTGGAGTCCGGACTACCTTACCCCCTACGAGCAGTACTTC,CAWSPDYLTPYEQYF